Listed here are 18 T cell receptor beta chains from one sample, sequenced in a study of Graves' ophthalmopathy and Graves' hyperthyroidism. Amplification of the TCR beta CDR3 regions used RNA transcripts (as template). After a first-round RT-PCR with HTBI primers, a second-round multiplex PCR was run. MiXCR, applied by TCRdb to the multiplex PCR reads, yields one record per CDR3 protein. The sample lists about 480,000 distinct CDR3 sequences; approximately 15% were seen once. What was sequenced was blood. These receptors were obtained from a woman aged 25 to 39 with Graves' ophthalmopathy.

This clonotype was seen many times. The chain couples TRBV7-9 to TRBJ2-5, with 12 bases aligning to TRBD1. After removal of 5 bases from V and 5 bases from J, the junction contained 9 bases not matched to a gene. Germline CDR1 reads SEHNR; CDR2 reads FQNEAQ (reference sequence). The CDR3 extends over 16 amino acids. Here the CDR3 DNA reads TGTGCCAGCAGCGGAAGGGGGACAGGGGGCCCCGAGACCCAGTACTTC. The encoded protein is CASSGRGTGGPETQYF.

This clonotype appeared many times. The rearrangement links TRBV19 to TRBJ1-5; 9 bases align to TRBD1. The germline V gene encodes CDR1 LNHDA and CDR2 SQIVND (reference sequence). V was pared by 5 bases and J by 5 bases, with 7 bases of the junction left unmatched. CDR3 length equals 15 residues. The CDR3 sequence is CASSAGQGGHQPQHF. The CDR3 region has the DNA TGTGCCAGTAGTGCGGGACAGGGAGGGCATCAGCCCCAGCATTTT.

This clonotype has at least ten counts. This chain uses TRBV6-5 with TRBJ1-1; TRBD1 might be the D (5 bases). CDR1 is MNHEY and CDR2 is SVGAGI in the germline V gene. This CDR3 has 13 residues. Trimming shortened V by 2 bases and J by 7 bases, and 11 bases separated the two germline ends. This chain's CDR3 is CASSYIGENEAFF. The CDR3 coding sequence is TGTGCCAGCAGTTACATAGGGGAGAATGAAGCTTTCTTT.

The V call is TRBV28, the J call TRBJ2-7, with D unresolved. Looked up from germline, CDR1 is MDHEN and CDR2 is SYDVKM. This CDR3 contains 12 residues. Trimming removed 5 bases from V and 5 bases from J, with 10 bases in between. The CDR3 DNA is TGTGCCAGCAGTGACCAGGCCCACGAGCAGTACTTC. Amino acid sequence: CASSDQAHEQYF.

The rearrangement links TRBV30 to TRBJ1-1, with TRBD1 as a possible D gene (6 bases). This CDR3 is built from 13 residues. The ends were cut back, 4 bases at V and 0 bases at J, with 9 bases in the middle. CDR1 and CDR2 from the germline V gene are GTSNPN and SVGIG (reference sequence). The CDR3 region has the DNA TGTGCCTGGAACCAGGGGATGAACACTGAAGCTTTCTTT. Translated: CAWNQGMNTEAFF.

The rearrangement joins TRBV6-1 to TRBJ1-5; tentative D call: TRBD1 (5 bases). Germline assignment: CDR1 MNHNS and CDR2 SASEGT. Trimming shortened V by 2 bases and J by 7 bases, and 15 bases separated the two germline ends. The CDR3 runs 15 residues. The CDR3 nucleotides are TGTGCCAGCAGTGAAATGTGGAGGGGTGGACAGCCCCAGCATTTT. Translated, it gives CASSEMWRGGQPQHF.

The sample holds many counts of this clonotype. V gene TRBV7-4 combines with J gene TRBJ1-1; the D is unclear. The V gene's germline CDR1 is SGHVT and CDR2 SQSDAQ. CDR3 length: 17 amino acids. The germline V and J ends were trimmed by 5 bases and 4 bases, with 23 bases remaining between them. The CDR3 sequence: CASSLTPPRMVATEAFF. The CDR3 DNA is TGTGCCAGCAGCCTGACACCACCTAGGATGGTTGCCACTGAAGCTTTCTTT. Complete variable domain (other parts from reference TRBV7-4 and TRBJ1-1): GAGVSQSPRYKVAKRGRDVALRCDSISGHVTLYWYRQTLGQGSEVLTYSQSDAQRDKSGRPSGRFSAERPERSVSTLKIQRTEQGDSAVYLCASSLTPPRMVATEAFFGQGTRLTVV.

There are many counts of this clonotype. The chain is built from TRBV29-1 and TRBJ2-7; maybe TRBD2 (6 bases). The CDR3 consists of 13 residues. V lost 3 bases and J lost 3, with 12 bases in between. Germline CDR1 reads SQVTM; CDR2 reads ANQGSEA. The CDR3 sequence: CSVESGVDYEQYF. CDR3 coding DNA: TGCAGCGTTGAGTCGGGGGTGGACTACGAGCAGTACTTC.

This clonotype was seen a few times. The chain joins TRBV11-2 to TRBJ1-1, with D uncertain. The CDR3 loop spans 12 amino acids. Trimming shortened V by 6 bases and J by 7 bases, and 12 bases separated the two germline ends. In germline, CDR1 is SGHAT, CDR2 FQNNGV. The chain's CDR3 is CASRTGRYEAFF. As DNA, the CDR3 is TGTGCCAGCAGGACCGGACGGTATGAAGCTTTCTTT.

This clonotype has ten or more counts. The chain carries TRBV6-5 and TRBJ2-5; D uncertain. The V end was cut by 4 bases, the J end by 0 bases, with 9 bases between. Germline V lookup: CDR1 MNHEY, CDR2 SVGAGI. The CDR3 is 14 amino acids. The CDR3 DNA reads TGTGCCAGCAGTTTGCCAGGCGACCAAGAGACCCAGTACTTC. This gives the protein CASSLPGDQETQYF.

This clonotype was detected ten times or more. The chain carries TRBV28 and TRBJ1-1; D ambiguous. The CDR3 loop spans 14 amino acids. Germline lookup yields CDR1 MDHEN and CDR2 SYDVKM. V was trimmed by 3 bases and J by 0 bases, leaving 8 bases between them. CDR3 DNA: TGTGCCAGCAGTTTCGGCCCACTGAACACTGAAGCTTTCTTT. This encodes CASSFGPLNTEAFF.

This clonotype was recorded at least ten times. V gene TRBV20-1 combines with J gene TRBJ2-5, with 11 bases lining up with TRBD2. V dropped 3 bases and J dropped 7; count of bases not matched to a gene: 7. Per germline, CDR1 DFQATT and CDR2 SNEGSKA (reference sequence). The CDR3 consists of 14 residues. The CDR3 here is CSASSGTSGVTQYF. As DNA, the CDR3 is TGCAGTGCTAGTTCCGGGACTAGCGGAGTGACCCAGTACTTC.

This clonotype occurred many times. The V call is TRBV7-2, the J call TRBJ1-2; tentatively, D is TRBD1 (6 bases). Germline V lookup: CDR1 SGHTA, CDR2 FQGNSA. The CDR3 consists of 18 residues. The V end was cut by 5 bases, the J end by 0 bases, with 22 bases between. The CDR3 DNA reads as TGTGCCAGCAGCCGTGAACGACCTAACAGGGTAGCTAACTATGGCTACACCTTC. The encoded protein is CASSRERPNRVANYGYTF. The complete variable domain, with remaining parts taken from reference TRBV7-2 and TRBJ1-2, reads GAGVSQSPSNKVTEKGKDVELRCDPISGHTALYWYRQSLGQGLEFLIYFQGNSAPDKSGLPSDRFSAERTGGSVSTLTIQRTQQEDSAVYLCASSRERPNRVANYGYTFGSGTRLTVV.

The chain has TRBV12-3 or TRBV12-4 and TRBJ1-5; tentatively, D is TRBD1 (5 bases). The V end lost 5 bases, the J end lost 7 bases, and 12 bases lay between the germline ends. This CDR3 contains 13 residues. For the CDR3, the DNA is TGTGCCAGCAGTGGGGCAGGAGAGCAGCCCCAGCATTTT. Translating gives CASSGAGEQPQHF.

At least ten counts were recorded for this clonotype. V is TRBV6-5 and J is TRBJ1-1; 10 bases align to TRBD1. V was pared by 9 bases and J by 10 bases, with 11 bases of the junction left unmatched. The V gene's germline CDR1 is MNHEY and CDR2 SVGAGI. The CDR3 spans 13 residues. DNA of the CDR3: TGTGCCAGTCACAGACAGGGGGCCCTCCGAGCTTTCTTT. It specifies CASHRQGALRAFF.

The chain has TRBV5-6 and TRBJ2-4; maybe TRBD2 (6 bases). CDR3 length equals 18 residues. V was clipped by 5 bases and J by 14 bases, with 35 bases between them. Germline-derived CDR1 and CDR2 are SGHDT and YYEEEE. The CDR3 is CASRGWRDWLLAKNSKYF. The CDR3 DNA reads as TGTGCCAGCAGAGGTTGGAGGGACTGGCTTCTAGCCAAAAACAGTAAGTACTTC.

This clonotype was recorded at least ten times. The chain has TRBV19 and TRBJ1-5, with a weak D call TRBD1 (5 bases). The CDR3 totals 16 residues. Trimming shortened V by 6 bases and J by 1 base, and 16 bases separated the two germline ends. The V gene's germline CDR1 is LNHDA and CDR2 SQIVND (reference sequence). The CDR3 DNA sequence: TGTGCCAGTAGCTCCAAGGGGTTCTGGAGCAATCAGCCCCAGCATTTT. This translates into CASSSKGFWSNQPQHF.

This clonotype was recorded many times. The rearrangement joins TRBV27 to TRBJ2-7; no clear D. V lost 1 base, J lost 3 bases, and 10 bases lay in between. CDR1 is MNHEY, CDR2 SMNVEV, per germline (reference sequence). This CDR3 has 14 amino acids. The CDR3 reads CASSLWARSYEQYF. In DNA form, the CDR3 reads TGTGCCAGCAGTTTATGGGCTAGGAGCTACGAGCAGTACTTC.